This T cell receptor (beta chain) was sequenced for a study of PD-1 blockade in classical Hodgkin lymphoma. With respect to this clone: Its matching antigen is unknown.

Findings of the study overall: Still unresolved is the cause of the repertoire differences, which may be disease activity or prior therapy.

Method: immunoSEQ multiplex PCR; TCRdb's copy keeps in-frame clones and lacks some. This table holds about 12,000 clones, roughly 80% found once. The CDR3 is made up of 16 amino acids. From germline, CDR1 is MNHNY and CDR2 SVGAGI (reference sequence). Trimming cost V 5 bases and J 2 bases; bases outside gene matches: 8. All the patients suffered relapse after autologous stem cell transplantation, and brentuximab vedotin exposure differed. Purified CD4+ T cells were obtained from thawed PBMCs through magnetic negative selection. This receptor was taken from a human donor with classical Hodgkin lymphoma. Sequenced material: CD4+ T cells from blood, taken at baseline. This sequence joins TRBV6-6 and TRBJ2-5, with 10 bases lining up with TRBD1. The CDR3 coding sequence is TGTGCCAGCAGTCCAAGGGACAGGGGAGGGCAAGAGACCCAGTACTTC. Amino acids: CASSPRDRGGQETQYF.